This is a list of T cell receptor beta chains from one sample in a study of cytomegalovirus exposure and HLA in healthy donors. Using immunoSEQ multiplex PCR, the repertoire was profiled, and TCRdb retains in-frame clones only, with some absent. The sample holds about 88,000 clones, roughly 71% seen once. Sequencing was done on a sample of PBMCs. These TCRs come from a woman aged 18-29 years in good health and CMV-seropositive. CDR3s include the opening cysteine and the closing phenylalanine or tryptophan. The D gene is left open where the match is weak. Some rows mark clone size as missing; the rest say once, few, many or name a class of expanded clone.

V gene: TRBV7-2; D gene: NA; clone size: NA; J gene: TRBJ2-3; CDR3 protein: CASSFSGGVTDTQYF; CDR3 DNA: TGTGCCAGCAGCTTTAGCGGAGGGGTCACAGATACGCAGTATTTT
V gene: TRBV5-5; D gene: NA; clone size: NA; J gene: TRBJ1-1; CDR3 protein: CASSFGPPEAFF; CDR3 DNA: TGTGCCAGCAGCTTTGGGCCACCTGAAGCTTTCTTT
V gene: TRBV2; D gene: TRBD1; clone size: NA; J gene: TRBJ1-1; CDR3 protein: CASSEAAQGALIDTEAFF; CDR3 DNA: TGTGCCAGCAGTGAAGCGGCACAGGGGGCCTTGATCGACACTGAAGCTTTCTTT
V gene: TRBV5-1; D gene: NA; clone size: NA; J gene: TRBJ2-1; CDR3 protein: CASSGGDGSYNEQFF; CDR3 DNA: TGCGCCAGCAGCGGAGGGGATGGTTCCTACAATGAGCAGTTCTTC
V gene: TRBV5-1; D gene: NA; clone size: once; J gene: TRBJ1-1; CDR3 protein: CASSLMGDTAGSTEAFF; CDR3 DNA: TGCGCCAGCAGCTTGATGGGGGATACTGCCGGGAGCACTGAAGCTTTCTTT
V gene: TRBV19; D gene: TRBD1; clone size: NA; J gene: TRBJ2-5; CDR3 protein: CASSNRGRETQYF; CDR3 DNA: TGTGCCAGTAGCAACAGGGGGCGAGAGACCCAGTACTTC
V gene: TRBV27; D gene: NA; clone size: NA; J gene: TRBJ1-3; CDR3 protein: CASSPGLRRGNTIYF; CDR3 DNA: TGTGCCAGCAGCCCGGGTCTAAGGAGGGGAAACACCATATATTTT
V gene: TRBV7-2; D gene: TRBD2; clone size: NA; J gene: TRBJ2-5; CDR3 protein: CASSSLLGLAEETQYF; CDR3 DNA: TGTGCCAGCAGCTCCCTACTGGGACTAGCGGAGGAGACCCAGTACTTC
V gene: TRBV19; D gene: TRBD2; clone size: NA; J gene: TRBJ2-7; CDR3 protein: CASSTPGLPLYEQYF; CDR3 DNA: TGTGCCAGTAGCACTCCGGGACTACCACTTTACGAGCAGTACTTC
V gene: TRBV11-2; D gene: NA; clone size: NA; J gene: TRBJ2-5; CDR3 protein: CASSQLGVRETQYF; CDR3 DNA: TGTGCCAGCAGCCAACTCGGTGTCCGGGAGACCCAGTACTTC
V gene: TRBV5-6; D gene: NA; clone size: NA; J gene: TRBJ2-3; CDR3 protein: CASSFGGSGDTQYF; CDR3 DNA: TGTGCCAGCAGCTTCGGGGGAAGTGGAGATACGCAGTATTTT